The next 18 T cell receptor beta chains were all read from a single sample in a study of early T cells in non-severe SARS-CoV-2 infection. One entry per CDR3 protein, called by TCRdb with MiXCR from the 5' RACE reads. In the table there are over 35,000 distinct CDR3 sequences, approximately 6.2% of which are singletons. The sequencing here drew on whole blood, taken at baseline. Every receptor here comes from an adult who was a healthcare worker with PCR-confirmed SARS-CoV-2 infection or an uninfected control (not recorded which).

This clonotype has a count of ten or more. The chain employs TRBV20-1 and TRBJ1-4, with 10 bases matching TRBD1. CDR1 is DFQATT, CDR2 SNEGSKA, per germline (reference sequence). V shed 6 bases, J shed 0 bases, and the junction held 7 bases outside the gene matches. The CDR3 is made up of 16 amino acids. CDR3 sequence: CSALDRGIPTNEKLFF. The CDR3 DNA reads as TGCAGTGCCTTGGACAGGGGGATACCAACTAATGAAAAACTGTTTTTT.

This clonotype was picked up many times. The chain's CDR3 is CASSSRTEIGGANVLTF. The DNA for the CDR3 is TGTGCCAGCAGCTCGAGAACGGAGATAGGGGGGGCCAACGTCCTGACTTTC. This chain connects TRBV11-2 to TRBJ2-6; no firm D call. Trimming took 4 bases from V and 4 from J, leaving 17 bases between them. Germline V gene data show CDR1 as SGHAT and CDR2 as FQNNGV. The CDR3 sequence is 17 residues long.

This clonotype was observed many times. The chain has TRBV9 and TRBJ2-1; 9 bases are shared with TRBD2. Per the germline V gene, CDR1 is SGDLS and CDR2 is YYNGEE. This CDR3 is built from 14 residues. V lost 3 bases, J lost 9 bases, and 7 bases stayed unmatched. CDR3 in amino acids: CASSDGTSWGEQFF. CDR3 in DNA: TGTGCCAGCAGCGACGGGACTAGCTGGGGTGAGCAGTTCTTC.

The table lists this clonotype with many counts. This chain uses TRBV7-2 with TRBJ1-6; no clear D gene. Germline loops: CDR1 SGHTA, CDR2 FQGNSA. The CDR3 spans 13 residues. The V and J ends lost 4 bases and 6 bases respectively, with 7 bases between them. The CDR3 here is CASSSSANSPLHF. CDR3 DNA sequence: TGTGCCAGCAGCTCCAGTGCTAATTCACCCCTCCACTTT. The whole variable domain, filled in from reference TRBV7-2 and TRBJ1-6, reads GAGVSQSPSNKVTEKGKDVELRCDPISGHTALYWYRQSLGQGLEFLIYFQGNSAPDKSGLPSDRFSAERTGGSVSTLTIQRTQQEDSAVYLCASSSSANSPLHFGNGTRLTVT.

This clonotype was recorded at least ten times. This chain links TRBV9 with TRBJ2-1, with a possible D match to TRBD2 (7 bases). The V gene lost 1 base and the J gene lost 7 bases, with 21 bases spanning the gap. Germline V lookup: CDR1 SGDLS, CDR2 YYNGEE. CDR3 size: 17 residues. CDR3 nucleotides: TGTGCCAGCAGCGTATATGAGGGGGGGCTCCCCTGGAATGAGCAGTTCTTC. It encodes CASSVYEGGLPWNEQFF.

CDR3 sequence reads: CAPSNNQPQHF. The CDR3, as DNA: TGTGCCCCGAGTAACAATCAGCCCCAGCATTTT. The chain recombines TRBV21-1 with TRBJ1-5. TRBV21-1 is a recognized pseudogene. CDR3 length: 11 amino acids.

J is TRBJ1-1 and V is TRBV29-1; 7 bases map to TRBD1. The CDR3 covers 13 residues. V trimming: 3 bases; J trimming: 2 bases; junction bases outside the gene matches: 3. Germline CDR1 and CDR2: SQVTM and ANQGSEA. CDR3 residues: CSVDGTVNTEAFF. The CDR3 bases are TGCAGCGTTGATGGGACAGTAAACACTGAAGCTTTCTTT.

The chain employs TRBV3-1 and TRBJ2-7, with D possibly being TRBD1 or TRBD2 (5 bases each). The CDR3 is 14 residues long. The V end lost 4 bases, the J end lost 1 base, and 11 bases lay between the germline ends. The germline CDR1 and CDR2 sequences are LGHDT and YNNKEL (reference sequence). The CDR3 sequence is CASSLGANSYEQYF. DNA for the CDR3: TGTGCCAGCAGCCTCGGGGCGAATTCCTACGAGCAGTACTTC.

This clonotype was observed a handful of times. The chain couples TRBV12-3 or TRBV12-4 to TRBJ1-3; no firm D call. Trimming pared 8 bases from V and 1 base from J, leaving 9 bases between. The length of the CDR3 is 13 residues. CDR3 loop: CASLKSSGNTIYF. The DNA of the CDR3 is TGTGCCAGCTTGAAATCTTCTGGAAACACCATATATTTT.

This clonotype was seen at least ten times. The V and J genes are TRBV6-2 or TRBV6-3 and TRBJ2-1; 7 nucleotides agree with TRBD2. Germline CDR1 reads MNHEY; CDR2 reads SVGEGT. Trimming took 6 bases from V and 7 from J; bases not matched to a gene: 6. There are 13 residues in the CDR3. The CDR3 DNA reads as TGTGCCAGCAGAGCCGGGACTACGAATGAGCAGTTCTTC. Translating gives CASRAGTTNEQFF.

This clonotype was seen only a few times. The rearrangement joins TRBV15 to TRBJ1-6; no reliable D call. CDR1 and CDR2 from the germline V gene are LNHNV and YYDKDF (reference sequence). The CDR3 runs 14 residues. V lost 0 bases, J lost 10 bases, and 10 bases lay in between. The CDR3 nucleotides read TGTGCCACCAGCAGAGATAATTATGGCTCACCCCTCCACTTT. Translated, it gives CATSRDNYGSPLHF.

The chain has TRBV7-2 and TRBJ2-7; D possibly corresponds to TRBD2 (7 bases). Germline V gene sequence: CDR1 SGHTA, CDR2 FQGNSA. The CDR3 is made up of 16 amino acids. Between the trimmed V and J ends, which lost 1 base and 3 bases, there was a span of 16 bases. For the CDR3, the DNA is TGTGCCAGCAGCTTAGATATTGGGGGGGCGAGCTACGAGCAGTACTTC. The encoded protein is CASSLDIGGASYEQYF.

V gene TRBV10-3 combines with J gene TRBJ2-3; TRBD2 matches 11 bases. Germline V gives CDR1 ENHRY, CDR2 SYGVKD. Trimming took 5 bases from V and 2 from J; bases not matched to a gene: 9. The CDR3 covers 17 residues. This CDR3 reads CAISRTSGSMNTDTQYF. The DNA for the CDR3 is TGTGCCATCAGTAGAACTAGCGGGAGTATGAACACAGATACGCAGTATTTT.

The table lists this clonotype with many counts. The CDR3 DNA reads TGCGCCAGCAGCCTTACAACAGGGGCGACGGGCACTGAAGCTTTCTTT. This codes for CASSLTTGATGTEAFF. The rearrangement joins TRBV4-3 to TRBJ1-1, with 7 bases lining up with TRBD1. In germline, CDR1 is LGHNA, CDR2 YSLEER. The CDR3 extends over 16 amino acids. Trimming cost V 4 bases and J 4 bases; bases outside gene matches: 12.

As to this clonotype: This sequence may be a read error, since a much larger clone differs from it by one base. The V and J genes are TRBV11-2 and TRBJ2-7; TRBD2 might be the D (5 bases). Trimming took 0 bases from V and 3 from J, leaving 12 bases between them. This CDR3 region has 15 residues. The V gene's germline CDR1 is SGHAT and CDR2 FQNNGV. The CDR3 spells CASSLEVGDHYEQYF. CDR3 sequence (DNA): TGTGCCAGCAGCTTAGAAGTGGGAGACCACTACGAGCAGTACTTC.

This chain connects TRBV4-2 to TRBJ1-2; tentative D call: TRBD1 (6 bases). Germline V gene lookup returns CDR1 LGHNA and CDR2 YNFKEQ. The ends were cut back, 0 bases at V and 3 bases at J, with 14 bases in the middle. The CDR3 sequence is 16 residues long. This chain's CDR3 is CASSQDPGASDYGYTF. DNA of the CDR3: TGTGCCAGCAGCCAAGATCCGGGGGCGTCGGACTATGGCTACACCTTC.

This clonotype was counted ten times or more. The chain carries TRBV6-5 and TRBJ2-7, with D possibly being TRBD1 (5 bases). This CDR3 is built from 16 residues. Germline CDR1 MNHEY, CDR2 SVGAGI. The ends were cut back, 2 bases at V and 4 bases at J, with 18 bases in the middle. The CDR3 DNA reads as TGTGCCAGCAGTTACGCCCTCGGACAACCCTCTTACGAGCAGTACTTC. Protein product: CASSYALGQPSYEQYF.

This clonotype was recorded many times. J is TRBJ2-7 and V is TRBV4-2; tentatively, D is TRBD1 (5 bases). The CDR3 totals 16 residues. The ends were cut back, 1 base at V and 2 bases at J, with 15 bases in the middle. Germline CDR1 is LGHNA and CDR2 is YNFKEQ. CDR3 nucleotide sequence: TGTGCCAGCAGCCAAGTCCGGGCTCAGGGAACCTACGAGCAGTACTTC. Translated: CASSQVRAQGTYEQYF.